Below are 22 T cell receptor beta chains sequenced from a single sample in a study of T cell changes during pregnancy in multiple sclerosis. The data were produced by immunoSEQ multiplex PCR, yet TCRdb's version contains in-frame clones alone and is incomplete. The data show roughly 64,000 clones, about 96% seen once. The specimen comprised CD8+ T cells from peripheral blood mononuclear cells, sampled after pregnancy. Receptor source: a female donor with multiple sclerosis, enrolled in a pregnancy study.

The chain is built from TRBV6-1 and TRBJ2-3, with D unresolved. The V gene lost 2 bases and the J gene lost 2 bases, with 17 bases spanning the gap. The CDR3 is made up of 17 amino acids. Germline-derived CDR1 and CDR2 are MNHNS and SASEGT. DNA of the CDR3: TGTGCCAGCAGTGAATATTTTGCGTCGCTTTACACAGATACGCAGTATTTT. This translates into CASSEYFASLYTDTQYF.

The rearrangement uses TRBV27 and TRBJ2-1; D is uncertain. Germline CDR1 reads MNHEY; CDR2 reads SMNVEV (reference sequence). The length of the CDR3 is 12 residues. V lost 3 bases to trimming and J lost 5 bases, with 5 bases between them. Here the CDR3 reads CASSFPNNEQFF. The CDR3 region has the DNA TGTGCCAGCAGTTTTCCCAACAATGAGCAGTTCTTC.

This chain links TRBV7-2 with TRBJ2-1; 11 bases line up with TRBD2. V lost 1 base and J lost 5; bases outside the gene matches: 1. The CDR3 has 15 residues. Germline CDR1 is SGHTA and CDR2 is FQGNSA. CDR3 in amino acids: CASSLELAGDNEQFF. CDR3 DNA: TGTGCCAGCAGCTTAGAACTAGCGGGAGACAATGAGCAGTTCTTC.

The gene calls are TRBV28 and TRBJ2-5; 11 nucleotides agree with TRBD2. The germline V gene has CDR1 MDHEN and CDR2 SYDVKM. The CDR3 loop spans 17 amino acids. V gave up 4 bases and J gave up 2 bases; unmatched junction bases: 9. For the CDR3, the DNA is TGTGCCAGCAGTTCCCCTCCACTAGCGGGAGTACAAGAGACCCAGTACTTC. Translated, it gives CASSSPPLAGVQETQYF.

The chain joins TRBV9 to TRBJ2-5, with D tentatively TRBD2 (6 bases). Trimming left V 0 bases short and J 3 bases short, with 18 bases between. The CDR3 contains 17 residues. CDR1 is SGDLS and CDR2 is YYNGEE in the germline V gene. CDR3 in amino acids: CASSVEGSGGTEETQYF. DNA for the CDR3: TGTGCCAGCAGCGTAGAAGGTAGCGGAGGAACCGAAGAGACCCAGTACTTC.

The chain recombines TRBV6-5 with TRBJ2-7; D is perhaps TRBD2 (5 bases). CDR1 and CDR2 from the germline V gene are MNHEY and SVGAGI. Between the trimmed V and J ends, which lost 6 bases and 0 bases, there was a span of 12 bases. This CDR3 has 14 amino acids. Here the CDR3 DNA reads TGTGCCAGCAGCCTAGCTCCAAGCTCCTACGAGCAGTACTTC. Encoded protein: CASSLAPSSYEQYF.

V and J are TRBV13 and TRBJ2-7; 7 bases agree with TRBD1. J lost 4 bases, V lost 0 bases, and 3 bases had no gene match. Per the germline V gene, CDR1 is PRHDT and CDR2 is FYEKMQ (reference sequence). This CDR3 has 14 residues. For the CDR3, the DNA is TGTGCCAGCAGCTTAGGGGACAGGTTATACGAGCAGTACTTC. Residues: CASSLGDRLYEQYF.

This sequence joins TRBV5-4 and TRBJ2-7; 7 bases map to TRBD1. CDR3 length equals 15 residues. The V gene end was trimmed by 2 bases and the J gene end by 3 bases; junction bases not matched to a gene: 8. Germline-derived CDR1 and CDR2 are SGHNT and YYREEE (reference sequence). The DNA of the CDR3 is TGTGCCAGCAGCTTCTACAGGGGAACTCTCTACGAGCAGTACTTC. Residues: CASSFYRGTLYEQYF.

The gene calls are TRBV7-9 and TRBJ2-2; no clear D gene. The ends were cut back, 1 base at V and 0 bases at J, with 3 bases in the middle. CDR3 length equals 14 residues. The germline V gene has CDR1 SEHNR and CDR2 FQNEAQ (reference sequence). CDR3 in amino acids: CASSLVANTGELFF. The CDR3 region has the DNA TGTGCCAGCAGCTTAGTCGCGAACACCGGGGAGCTGTTTTTT.

The CDR3 DNA follows: TGTGCCAGCTCTCGACTAGCGGGGGTCACAGATACGCAGTATTTT. This gives the protein CASSRLAGVTDTQYF. This sequence joins TRBV18 and TRBJ2-3; 12 nucleotides agree with TRBD2. The germline gives CDR1 KGHSH, CDR2 LQKENI. Germline trimming cut 6 bases from V and 2 bases from J; bases unmatched to any gene: 3. The CDR3 length is 15 residues.

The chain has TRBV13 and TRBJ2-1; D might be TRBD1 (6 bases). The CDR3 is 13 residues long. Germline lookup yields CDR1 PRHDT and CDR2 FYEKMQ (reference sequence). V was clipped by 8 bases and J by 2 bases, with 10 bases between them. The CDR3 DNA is TGTGCCAGCGGGACACATGCCTACAATGAGCAGTTCTTC. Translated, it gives CASGTHAYNEQFF.

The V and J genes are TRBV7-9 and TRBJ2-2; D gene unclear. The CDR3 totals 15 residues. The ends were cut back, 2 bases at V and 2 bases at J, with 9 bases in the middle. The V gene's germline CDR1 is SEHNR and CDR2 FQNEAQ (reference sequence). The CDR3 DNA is TGTGCCAGCAGCTTAACCGGAGTAAACACCGGGGAGCTGTTTTTT. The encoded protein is CASSLTGVNTGELFF.

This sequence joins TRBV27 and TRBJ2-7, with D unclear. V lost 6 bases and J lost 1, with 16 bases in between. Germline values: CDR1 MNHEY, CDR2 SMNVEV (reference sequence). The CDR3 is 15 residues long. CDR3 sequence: CASSDRGSPSYEQYF. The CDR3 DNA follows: TGTGCCAGCAGCGATCGCGGTTCTCCGTCCTACGAGCAGTACTTC.

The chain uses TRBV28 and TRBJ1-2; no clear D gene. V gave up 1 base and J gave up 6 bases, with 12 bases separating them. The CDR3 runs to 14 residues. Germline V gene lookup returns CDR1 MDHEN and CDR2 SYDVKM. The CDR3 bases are TGTGCCAGCAGTTTATCCCACGTAGAAAATGGCTACACCTTC. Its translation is CASSLSHVENGYTF.

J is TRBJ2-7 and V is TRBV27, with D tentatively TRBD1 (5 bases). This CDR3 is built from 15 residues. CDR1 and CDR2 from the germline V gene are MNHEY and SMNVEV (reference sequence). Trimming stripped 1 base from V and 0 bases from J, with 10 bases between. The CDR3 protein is CASSLWAGSSYEQYF. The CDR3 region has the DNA TGTGCCAGCAGTTTATGGGCAGGGTCCTCCTACGAGCAGTACTTC.

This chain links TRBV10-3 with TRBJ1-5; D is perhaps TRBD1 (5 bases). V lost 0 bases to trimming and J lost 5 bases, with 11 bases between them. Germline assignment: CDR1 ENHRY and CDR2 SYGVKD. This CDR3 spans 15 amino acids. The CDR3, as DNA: TGTGCCATCAGTGAGTCTGCCAGGGTCGATCAGCCCCAGCATTTT. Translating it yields CAISESARVDQPQHF.

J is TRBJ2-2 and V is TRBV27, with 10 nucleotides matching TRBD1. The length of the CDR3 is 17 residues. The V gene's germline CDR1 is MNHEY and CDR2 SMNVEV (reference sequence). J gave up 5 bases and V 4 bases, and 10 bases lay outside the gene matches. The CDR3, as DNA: TGTGCCAGCAGTTCTATCAGGACAGGGGGTTCTACCGGGGAGCTGTTTTTT. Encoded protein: CASSSIRTGGSTGELFF.

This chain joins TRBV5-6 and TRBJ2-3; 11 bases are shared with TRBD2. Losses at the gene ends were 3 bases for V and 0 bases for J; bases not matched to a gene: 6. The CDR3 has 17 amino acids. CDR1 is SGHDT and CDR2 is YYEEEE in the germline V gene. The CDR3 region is CASSWGLAEYSTDTQYF. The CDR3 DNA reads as TGTGCCAGCAGCTGGGGACTAGCGGAGTATAGCACAGATACGCAGTATTTT.

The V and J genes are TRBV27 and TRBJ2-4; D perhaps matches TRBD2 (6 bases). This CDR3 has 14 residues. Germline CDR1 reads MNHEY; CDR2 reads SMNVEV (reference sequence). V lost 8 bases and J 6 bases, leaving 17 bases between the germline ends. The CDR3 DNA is TGTGCCAGCGGGCAGGGACTCACACCAAACATTCAGTACTTC. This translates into CASGQGLTPNIQYF.

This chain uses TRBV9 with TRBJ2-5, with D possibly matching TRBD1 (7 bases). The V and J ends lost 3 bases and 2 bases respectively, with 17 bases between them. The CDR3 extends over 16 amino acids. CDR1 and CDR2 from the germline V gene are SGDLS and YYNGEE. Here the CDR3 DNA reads TGTGCCAGCAGCGCTGAGGGGGGACAGACTCAAGAGACCCAGTACTTC. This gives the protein CASSAEGGQTQETQYF.

The CDR3 loop reads CASSLSLGAGGPLNEQFF. The CDR3 nucleotides are TGTGCCAGCAGTTTATCGCTGGGCGCGGGAGGGCCCTTGAATGAGCAGTTCTTC. The genes are TRBV27 and TRBJ2-1; 9 positions agree with TRBD2. Trimming removed 0 bases from V and 7 bases from J; junction bases left unmatched: 13. The CDR3 spans 18 residues. Germline lookup yields CDR1 MNHEY and CDR2 SMNVEV (reference sequence).

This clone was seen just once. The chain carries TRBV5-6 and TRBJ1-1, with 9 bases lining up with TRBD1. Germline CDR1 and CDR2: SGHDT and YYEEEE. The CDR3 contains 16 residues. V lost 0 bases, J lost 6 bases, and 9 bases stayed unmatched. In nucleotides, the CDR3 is TGTGCCAGCAGCTTGGGGGCGACAGGGGGGGGCCCTGAAGCTTTCTTT. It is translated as CASSLGATGGGPEAFF. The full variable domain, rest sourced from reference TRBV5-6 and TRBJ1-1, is DAGVTQSPTHLIKTRGQQVTLRCSPKSGHDTVSWYQQALGQGPQFIFQYYEEEERQRGNFPDRFSGHQFPNYSSELNVNALLLGDSALYLCASSLGATGGGPEAFFGQGTRLTVV.